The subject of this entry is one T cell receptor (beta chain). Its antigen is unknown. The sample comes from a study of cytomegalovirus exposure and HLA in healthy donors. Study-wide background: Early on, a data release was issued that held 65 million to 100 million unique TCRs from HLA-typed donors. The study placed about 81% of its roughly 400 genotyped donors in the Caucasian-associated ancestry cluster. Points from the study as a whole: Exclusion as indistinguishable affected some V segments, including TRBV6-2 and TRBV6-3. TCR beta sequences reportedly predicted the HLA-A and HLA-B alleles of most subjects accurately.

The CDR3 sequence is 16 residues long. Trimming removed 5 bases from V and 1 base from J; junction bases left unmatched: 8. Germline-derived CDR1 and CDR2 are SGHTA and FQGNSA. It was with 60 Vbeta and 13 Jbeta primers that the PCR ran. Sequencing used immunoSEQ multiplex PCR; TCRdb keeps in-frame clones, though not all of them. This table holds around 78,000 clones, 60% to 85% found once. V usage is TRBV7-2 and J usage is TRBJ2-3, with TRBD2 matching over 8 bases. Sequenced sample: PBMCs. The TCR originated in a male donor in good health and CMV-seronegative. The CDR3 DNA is TGTGCCAGCAGCATAACCGGGGGGGCCGGCACAGATACGCAGTATTTT. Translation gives CASSITGGAGTDTQYF. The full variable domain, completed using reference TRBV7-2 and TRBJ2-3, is GAGVSQSPSNKVTEKGKDVELRCDPISGHTALYWYRQSLGQGLEFLIYFQGNSAPDKSGLPSDRFSAERTGGSVSTLTIQRTQQEDSAVYLCASSITGGAGTDTQYFGPGTRLTVL.